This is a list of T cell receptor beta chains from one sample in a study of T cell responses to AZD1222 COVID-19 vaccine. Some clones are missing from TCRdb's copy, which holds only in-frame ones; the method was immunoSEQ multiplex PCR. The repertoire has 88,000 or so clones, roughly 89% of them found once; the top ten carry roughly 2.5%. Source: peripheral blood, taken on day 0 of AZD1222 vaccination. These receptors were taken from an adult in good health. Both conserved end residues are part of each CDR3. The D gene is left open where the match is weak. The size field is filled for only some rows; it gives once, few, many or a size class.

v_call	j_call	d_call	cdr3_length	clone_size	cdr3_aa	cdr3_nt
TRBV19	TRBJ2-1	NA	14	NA	CASSLGWWLNEQFF	TGTGCCAGTAGTTTAGGGTGGTGGTTGAATGAGCAGTTCTTC
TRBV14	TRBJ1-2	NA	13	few	CASSQTVRGDYTF	TGTGCCAGCAGCCAAACGGTGCGGGGGGACTACACCTTC
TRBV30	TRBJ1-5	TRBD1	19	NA	CAWSVRWTGKGLADQPQHF	TGTGCCTGGAGTGTACGGTGGACAGGGAAGGGCCTGGCGGATCAGCCCCAGCATTTT
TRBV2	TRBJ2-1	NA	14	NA	CASMGLVSYNEQFF	TGTGCCAGCATGGGTCTTGTATCCTACAATGAGCAGTTCTTC
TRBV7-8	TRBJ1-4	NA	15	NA	CASSLDGGDGEKLFF	TGTGCCAGCAGCTTGGACGGGGGTGATGGGGAAAAACTGTTTTTT
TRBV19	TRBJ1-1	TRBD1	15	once	CASSPGRGLYTEAFF	TGTGCCAGTAGTCCAGGGAGGGGGCTTTACACTGAAGCTTTCTTT
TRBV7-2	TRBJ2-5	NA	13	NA	CASSRLGGETQYF	TGTGCCAGCAGCCGACTGGGTGGGGAGACCCAGTACTTC
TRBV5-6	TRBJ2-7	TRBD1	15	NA	CASNLGDRGRREQYF	TGTGCCAGCAACCTCGGAGACAGGGGGCGCAGAGAGCAGTACTTC
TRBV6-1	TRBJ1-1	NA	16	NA	CASSDLGRRSHTEAFF	TGTGCCAGCAGTGACCTGGGCAGGCGGTCCCACACTGAAGCTTTCTTT
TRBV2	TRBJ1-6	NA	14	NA	CASSEEGINSPLHF	TGTGCCAGCAGTGAAGAAGGTATCAATTCACCCCTCCACTTT
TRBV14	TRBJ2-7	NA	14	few	CASSQLGGDYEQYF	TGTGCCAGCAGCCAACTGGGAGGTGACTACGAGCAGTACTTC
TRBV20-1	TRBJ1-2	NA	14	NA	CSASGARVGAGYTF	TGCAGTGCTAGTGGGGCTCGGGTGGGCGCTGGCTACACCTTC
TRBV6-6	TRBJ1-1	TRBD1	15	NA	CASSFQDRVNTEAFF	TGTGCCAGCAGTTTTCAGGACAGGGTGAACACTGAAGCTTTCTTT
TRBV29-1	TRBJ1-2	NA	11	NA	CSAQQGNGYTF	TGCAGCGCCCAACAGGGTAATGGCTACACCTTC
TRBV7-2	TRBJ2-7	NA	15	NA	CASSLVSGLTGEQYF	TGTGCCAGCAGCTTAGTCTCGGGGCTGACAGGCGAGCAGTACTTC
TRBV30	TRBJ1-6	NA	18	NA	CAWSSPGGYVGYNSPLHF	TGTGCCTGGAGTTCGCCGGGAGGGTATGTGGGGTATAATTCACCCCTCCACTTT
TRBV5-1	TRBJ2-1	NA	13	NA	CASSLDVVDPQFF	TGCGCCAGCAGCTTGGATGTGGTGGATCCACAGTTCTTC
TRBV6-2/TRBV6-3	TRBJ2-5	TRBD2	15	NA	CASSYGLAGQETQYF	TGTGCCAGCAGTTACGGACTAGCGGGACAAGAGACCCAGTACTTC
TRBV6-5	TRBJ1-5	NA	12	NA	CASSPEPGTQHF	TGTGCCAGCAGTCCAGAACCGGGGACCCAGCATTTT
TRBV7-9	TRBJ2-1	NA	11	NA	CASSPSNEQFF	TGTGCCAGCAGCCCAAGCAATGAGCAGTTCTTC
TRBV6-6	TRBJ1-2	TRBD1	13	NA	CASSVTGTVGYTF	TGTGCCAGCAGTGTGACAGGGACCGTAGGCTACACCTTC
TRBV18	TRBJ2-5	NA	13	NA	CASSPPVQETQYF	TGTGCCAGCTCACCACCAGTCCAAGAGACCCAGTACTTC
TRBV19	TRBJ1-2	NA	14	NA	CASSIYPENYGYTF	TGTGCCAGTAGTATTTATCCAGAGAACTATGGCTACACCTTC
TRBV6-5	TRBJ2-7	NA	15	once	CASSQTGSGGYEQYF	TGTGCCAGCAGTCAAACCGGGAGTGGTGGCTACGAGCAGTACTTC
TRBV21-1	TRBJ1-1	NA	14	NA	CALRGGGPDTEAFF	TGTGCCTTAAGGGGAGGGGGACCGGACACTGAAGCTTTCTTT
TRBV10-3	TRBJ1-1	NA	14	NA	CAISEGRANTEAFF	TGTGCCATCAGTGAGGGGCGGGCGAACACTGAAGCTTTCTTT
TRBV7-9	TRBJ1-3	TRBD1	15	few	CASSPSGTGANTIYF	TGTGCCAGCAGCCCCTCCGGGACAGGGGCAAACACCATATATTTT
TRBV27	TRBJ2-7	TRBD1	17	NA	CASSLRRDREGSYEQYF	TGTGCCAGCAGTTTAAGGAGGGACAGGGAAGGCTCCTACGAGCAGTACTTC
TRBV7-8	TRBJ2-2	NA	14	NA	CASSPRGHTGELFF	TGTGCCAGCAGCCCTCGGGGGCACACCGGGGAGCTGTTTTTT
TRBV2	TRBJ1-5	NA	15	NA	CASSDGARGNQPQHF	TGTGCCAGCAGTGATGGGGCTCGGGGCAATCAGCCCCAGCATTTT
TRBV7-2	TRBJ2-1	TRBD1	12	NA	CASSRPGGKQFF	TGTGCCAGCAGCCGCCCAGGGGGAAAGCAGTTCTTC
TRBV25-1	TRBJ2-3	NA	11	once	CASSDGRVQYF	TGTGCCAGCAGTGATGGGCGGGTGCAGTATTTT
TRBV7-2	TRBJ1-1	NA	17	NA	CASSFRLGQSLNTEAFF	TGTGCCAGCAGCTTTCGACTCGGACAGTCATTAAACACTGAAGCTTTCTTT
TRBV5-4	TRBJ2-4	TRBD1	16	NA	CASSLQGARPKNIQYF	TGTGCCAGCAGCTTGCAGGGGGCGCGTCCCAAAAACATTCAGTACTTC
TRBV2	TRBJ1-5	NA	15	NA	CASSQGQGGTQPQHF	TGTGCCAGCAGCCAGGGGCAGGGAGGTACTCAGCCCCAGCATTTT
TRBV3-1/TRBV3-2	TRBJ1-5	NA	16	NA	CASSGSGAWGNQPQHF	TGTGCCAGCAGCGGATCCGGGGCGTGGGGCAATCAGCCCCAGCATTTT
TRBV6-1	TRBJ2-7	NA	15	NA	CASSESRGFTYEQYF	TGTGCCAGCAGTGAAAGCAGGGGATTCACCTACGAGCAGTACTTC
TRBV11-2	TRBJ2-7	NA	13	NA	CASSPVPSDEQYF	TGTGCCAGCAGCCCCGTGCCGTCGGACGAGCAGTACTTC
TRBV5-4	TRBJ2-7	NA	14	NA	CATTRDSYTYEQYF	TGTGCCACAACACGGGACTCTTACACCTACGAGCAGTACTTC
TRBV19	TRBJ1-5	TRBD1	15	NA	CASSTGQGFNQPQHF	TGTGCCAGTAGTACCGGACAGGGGTTCAATCAGCCCCAGCATTTT
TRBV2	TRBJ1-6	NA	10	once	CASGDSPLHF	TGTGCCAGCGGGGATTCACCCCTCCACTTT
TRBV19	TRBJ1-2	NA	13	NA	CASSIYGTYGYTF	TGTGCCAGTAGTATCTACGGGACCTATGGCTACACCTTC
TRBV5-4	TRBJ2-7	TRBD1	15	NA	CASSVKTGVSYEQYF	TGTGCCAGCAGCGTGAAGACAGGGGTCTCCTACGAGCAGTACTTC
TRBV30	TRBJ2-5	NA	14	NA	CAWSVTLASETQYF	TGTGCCTGGAGTGTAACACTAGCTAGCGAGACCCAGTACTTC
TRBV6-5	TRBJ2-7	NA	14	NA	CASSYSPTANEQYF	TGTGCCAGCAGTTACTCCCCAACTGCGAACGAGCAGTACTTC
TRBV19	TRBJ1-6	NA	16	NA	CASSIWARQGNSPLHF	TGTGCCAGTAGTATTTGGGCGCGTCAGGGGAATTCACCCCTCCACTTT
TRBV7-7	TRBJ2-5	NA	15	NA	CASSLGGTKGETQYF	TGTGCTAGCAGCTTGGGGGGGACAAAAGGAGAGACCCAGTACTTC
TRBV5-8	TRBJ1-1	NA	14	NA	CASSLAKGYSEAFF	TGTGCCAGCAGCTTGGCCAAGGGTTACTCTGAAGCTTTCTTT